A single sample gave rise to the 20 T cell receptor beta chains below, sequenced in a study of OX40 agonist ivuxolimab in advanced cancers. The protocol was immunoSEQ multiplex PCR, while the TCRdb copy is restricted to in-frame clones and leaves out a portion. Of about 79,000 clones in the sample, 91% were seen once. This specimen was CD4+ or CD8+ T cells sorted from blood, taken in a trial of the OX40 agonist ivuxolimab. All receptors come from an adult with an advanced solid tumor such as melanoma, head and neck, liver or kidney cancer.

The chain uses TRBV2 and TRBJ2-7; 15 nucleotides match TRBD2. Germline V lookup: CDR1 SNHLY, CDR2 FYNNEI. The ends lost 6 bases at V and 4 bases at J; junction bases unmatched: 13. The CDR3 consists of 18 residues. The CDR3 protein is CASSAPGRGLAGGYEQYF. The CDR3 nucleotides read TGTGCCAGCAGCGCCCCGGGCCGGGGACTAGCGGGAGGTTACGAGCAGTACTTC.

The gene calls are TRBV9 and TRBJ2-2; 12 nucleotides agree with TRBD1. Germline CDR1 is SGDLS and CDR2 is YYNGEE. Trimming took 5 bases from V and 5 from J; bases not matched to a gene: 4. The CDR3 is made up of 15 amino acids. The CDR3 here is CASRWGQGATGELFF. The CDR3 DNA is TGTGCCAGCAGGTGGGGACAGGGGGCAACCGGGGAGCTGTTTTTT.

This chain joins TRBV7-9 and TRBJ2-5; 8 bases line up with TRBD1. This CDR3 comprises 15 residues. The ends lost 1 base at V and 2 bases at J; junction bases unmatched: 3. Per the germline V gene, CDR1 is SEHNR and CDR2 is FQNEAQ (reference sequence). The CDR3 nucleotides read TGTGCCAGCAGCTTAGTCAGGGGGCATCAAGAGACCCAGTACTTC. Translated, it gives CASSLVRGHQETQYF.

This chain connects TRBV11-2 to TRBJ2-2; 7 nucleotides line up with TRBD2. V trimming: 5 bases; J trimming: 2 bases; junction bases outside the gene matches: 2. There are 14 residues in the CDR3. CDR1 SGHAT and CDR2 FQNNGV come from the germline V gene. CDR3 in amino acids: CASSPSGNTGELFF. The DNA for the CDR3 is TGTGCCAGCAGCCCTAGCGGAAACACCGGGGAGCTGTTTTTT.

V usage is TRBV9 and J usage is TRBJ2-7; no definite D call. This CDR3 region has 15 residues. Germline V gene sequence: CDR1 SGDLS, CDR2 YYNGEE. V lost 0 bases and J 0 bases, leaving 10 bases between the germline ends. The CDR3 nucleotides read TGTGCCAGCAGCGTAGGGCAGTACAGCTCCTACGAGCAGTACTTC. It yields the protein CASSVGQYSSYEQYF.

The V call is TRBV29-1, the J call TRBJ1-1; no definite D call. Germline V gives CDR1 SQVTM, CDR2 ANQGSEA. V was clipped by 0 bases and J by 0 bases, with 11 bases between them. This CDR3 is built from 15 residues. CDR3 protein: CSVEDQLTLNTEAFF. The CDR3 nucleotides read TGCAGCGTTGAAGACCAGTTGACTTTGAACACTGAAGCTTTCTTT.

This clone was detected once. This chain connects TRBV7-9 to TRBJ2-3; no firm D call. Trimming removed 7 bases at V and 4 bases at J, with 6 bases between. This CDR3 contains 11 residues. Germline V gene data show CDR1 as SEHNR and CDR2 as FQNEAQ (reference sequence). As DNA, the CDR3 is TGTGCCAGCACAGAAGCAGATACGCAGTATTTT. Encoded protein: CASTEADTQYF. Using reference TRBV7-9 and TRBJ2-3 for the parts outside the CDR3, the full variable domain is DTGVSQNPRHKITKRGQNVTFRCDPISEHNRLYWYRQTLGQGPEFLTYFQNEAQLEKSRLLSDRFSAERPKGSFSTLEIQRTEQGDSAMYLCASTEADTQYFGPGTRLTVL.

The CDR3 here is CASSPGTGELISNQPQHF. CDR3 DNA sequence: TGTGCCAGCAGCCCCGGGACAGGCGAGTTAATTAGCAATCAGCCCCAGCATTTT. This rearrangement joins TRBV5-8 to TRBJ1-5; 8 bases are shared with TRBD1. J lost 0 bases, V lost 4 bases, and 12 bases had no gene match. The CDR3 has 18 amino acids. The germline V gene has CDR1 SGHTS and CDR2 YDEGEE.

The chain uses TRBV28 and TRBJ2-2, with D unresolved. V was shortened by 2 bases and J by 5 bases, with 15 bases between the two germline ends. Germline CDR1 MDHEN, CDR2 SYDVKM. This CDR3 has 16 residues. Written as DNA, the CDR3 is TGTGCCAGCAGTTTACCCGACTGGATCCTAACCGGGGAGCTGTTTTTT. It is translated as CASSLPDWILTGELFF.

V is TRBV30 and J is TRBJ2-1; 8 nucleotides match TRBD1. The CDR3 is 15 residues long. Germline CDR1 reads GTSNPN; CDR2 reads SVGIG (reference sequence). The ends lost 5 bases at V and 7 bases at J; junction bases unmatched: 13. The CDR3: CAWGPGRGRRNEQFF. The CDR3 DNA reads as TGTGCCTGGGGTCCGGGCAGGGGGCGCAGAAATGAGCAGTTCTTC.

The genes are TRBV10-3 and TRBJ1-1; D is perhaps TRBD1 (6 bases). The CDR3 runs 14 residues. Germline CDR1 ENHRY, CDR2 SYGVKD. The V gene lost 6 bases and the J gene lost 0 bases, with 11 bases spanning the gap. CDR3 DNA: TGTGCCATCAGCCCGGGACACCTGAACACTGAAGCTTTCTTT. This codes for CAISPGHLNTEAFF.

The rearrangement uses TRBV5-4 and TRBJ2-7; D might be TRBD2 (5 bases). With 4 bases removed from V and 3 bases from J, the gap between germline ends came to 11 bases. The germline V gene encodes CDR1 SGHNT and CDR2 YYREEE (reference sequence). The CDR3 loop spans 13 amino acids. The CDR3 region has the DNA TGTGCCAGCAGCGGACTGGGCCACTACGAGCAGTACTTC. As protein: CASSGLGHYEQYF.

The genes are TRBV5-6 and TRBJ2-1; D remains unclear. This CDR3 comprises 13 residues. Germline values: CDR1 SGHDT, CDR2 YYEEEE. V lost 1 base and J lost 6, with 8 bases in between. The CDR3 DNA is TGTGCCAGCAGCTTGTATGGTCTCAATGAGCAGTTCTTC. This codes for CASSLYGLNEQFF.

This chain joins TRBV11-2 and TRBJ2-7; TRBD1 is a possible D gene (5 bases). The germline V gene has CDR1 SGHAT and CDR2 FQNNGV. This CDR3 is built from 15 residues. The V gene lost 1 base and the J gene lost 2 bases, with 12 bases spanning the gap. CDR3 DNA: TGTGCCAGCAGCTTAGGTTGGCAGGGCCCCTACGAGCAGTACTTC. Amino acids: CASSLGWQGPYEQYF. The variable domain in full, with the rest retrieved from reference TRBV11-2 and TRBJ2-7, is EAGVAQSPRYKIIEKRQSVAFWCNPISGHATLYWYQQILGQGPKLLIQFQNNGVVDDSQLPKDRFSAERLKGVDSTLKIQPAKLEDSAVYLCASSLGWQGPYEQYFGPGTRLTVT.

This rearrangement joins TRBV2 to TRBJ2-5; TRBD1 matches 9 bases. The DNA matches TRBJ2-7 better at its end, which makes the J call doubtful. The V gene's germline CDR1 is SNHLY and CDR2 FYNNEI. The CDR3 is made up of 14 amino acids. This CDR3 reads CASSVRDRVVEQYF. Written as DNA, the CDR3 is TGTGCCAGCAGCGTCCGGGACAGGGTGGTCGAGCAGTACTTC.

This clone was recorded once. The rearrangement links TRBV27 to TRBJ2-7; 8 bases fit TRBD1. Germline V gives CDR1 MNHEY, CDR2 SMNVEV (reference sequence). The length of the CDR3 is 15 residues. With V trimmed by 4 bases and J by 4 bases, 9 bases remained unmatched. The CDR3 loop is CASSSWTGKEYEQYF. The DNA for the CDR3 is TGTGCCAGCAGTTCCTGGACAGGGAAGGAATACGAGCAGTACTTC.

The genes are TRBV11-2 and TRBJ2-1; D gene ambiguous. CDR1 and CDR2 (germline): SGHAT, FQNNGV. The CDR3 extends over 13 amino acids. Trimming shortened V by 4 bases and J by 9 bases, and 13 bases separated the two germline ends. The CDR3 spells CASSSASIGEQFF. The DNA of the CDR3 is TGTGCCAGCAGCTCGGCTAGTATCGGTGAGCAGTTCTTC.

The V and J genes are TRBV4-1 and TRBJ1-3, with 9 bases aligning to TRBD1. Germline values: CDR1 MGHRA, CDR2 YSYEKL. With 1 base clipped from V and 3 bases from J, the junction kept 4 bases outside the gene matches. This CDR3 has 16 residues. For the CDR3, the DNA is TGCGCCAGCAGCCAAGCCGGGACAGGGTTTGGAAACACCATATATTTT. It yields the protein CASSQAGTGFGNTIYF.

The chain combines TRBV10-1 with TRBJ2-7; possible D gene TRBD2, 6 bases. The CDR3 consists of 13 residues. Germline loops: CDR1 WNHNN, CDR2 SYGVQD (reference sequence). V lost 6 bases, J lost 7 bases, and 16 bases lay in between. The CDR3 loop is CASRAGSLGEQYF. CDR3 nucleotide sequence: TGCGCCAGCAGAGCCGGGAGCCTCGGAGAGCAGTACTTC.

This CDR3 is CASSHTPNQPQHF. The DNA for the CDR3 is TGCGCCAGCAGTCACACACCGAATCAGCCCCAGCATTTT. This chain connects TRBV4-1 to TRBJ1-5, with unresolved D. Trimming stripped 6 bases from V and 4 bases from J, with 10 bases between. Germline V gene lookup returns CDR1 MGHRA and CDR2 YSYEKL. The CDR3 runs 13 residues.